One sample yielded the 22 T cell receptor beta chains listed below, sequenced in a study of blood T cell repertoires in COVID-19. Measured with immunoSEQ multiplex PCR; TCRdb has only the in-frame clones, and not every one. The sample records about 40,000 clones, about 79% being singletons. Sequencing was done on a sample of peripheral blood. Receptors originate from a human donor with acute or convalescent COVID-19. The donor label of this sample is uncertain.

CDR3 in DNA: TGTGCCTGGAGCCCTTTGGCCGGGAAACCCTACGAGCAGTACTTC. It translates to CAWSPLAGKPYEQYF. The chain combines TRBV30 with TRBJ2-7; the D gene is possibly TRBD2 (5 bases). V lost 3 bases and J 2 bases, leaving 17 bases between the germline ends. This CDR3 contains 15 residues. Germline V gene sequence: CDR1 GTSNPN, CDR2 SVGIG (reference sequence).

This chain uses TRBV7-3 with TRBJ2-3, with 8 nucleotides matching TRBD1. Germline lookup yields CDR1 SGHTA and CDR2 FQGTGA. V trimming: 5 bases; J trimming: 1 base; junction bases outside the gene matches: 2. This CDR3 comprises 14 residues. DNA for the CDR3: TGTGCCAGCAGCACGGGACAGGGCACAGATACGCAGTATTTT. This translates into CASSTGQGTDTQYF. Supplemented by reference TRBV7-3 and TRBJ2-3, the full variable domain reads GAGVSQTPSNKVTEKGKYVELRCDPISGHTALYWYRQSLGQGPEFLIYFQGTGAADDSGLPNDRFFAVRPEGSVSTLKIQRTERGDSAVYLCASSTGQGTDTQYFGPGTRLTVL.

V usage is TRBV28 and J usage is TRBJ1-5, with 7 bases aligning to TRBD1. Trimming cost V 9 bases and J 3 bases; bases outside gene matches: 8. The CDR3 is 14 amino acids. The germline CDR1 and CDR2 sequences are MDHEN and SYDVKM. CDR3 residues: CASGPGQLNQPQHF. The CDR3 DNA is TGTGCCAGTGGACCGGGACAGCTCAATCAGCCCCAGCATTTT.

The genes are TRBV6-5 and TRBJ1-5; D is perhaps TRBD1 (5 bases). There are 15 residues in the CDR3. From germline, CDR1 is MNHEY and CDR2 SVGAGI. V lost 7 bases, J lost 1 base, and 14 bases lay in between. Here the CDR3 reads CASKPPGGSNQPQHF. The CDR3 region has the DNA TGTGCCAGCAAACCCCCGGGGGGAAGCAATCAGCCCCAGCATTTT.

In this sample, this clone turned up a few times. The V and J genes are TRBV18 and TRBJ2-1, with 13 positions matching TRBD2. Losses at the gene ends were 5 bases for V and 0 bases for J; bases not matched to a gene: 7. The CDR3 length is 18 residues. Germline V gives CDR1 KGHSH, CDR2 LQKENI. As DNA, the CDR3 is TGTGCCAGCTCAACCACTAGCGGGGGGGCCTACTCCTACAATGAGCAGTTCTTC. As protein: CASSTTSGGAYSYNEQFF.

The chain has TRBV10-3 and TRBJ1-5; 7 bases match TRBD1. This CDR3 region has 13 residues. The germline gives CDR1 ENHRY, CDR2 SYGVKD. V dropped 10 bases and J dropped 4; count of bases not matched to a gene: 7. The CDR3 nucleotides are TGTGCCAGCGGGCAGGGGGGAAATCAGCCCCAGCATTTT. Its protein product is CASGQGGNQPQHF.

This clone was seen a handful of times. The chain links TRBV28 to TRBJ1-1, with unresolved D. V was shortened by 7 bases and J by 4 bases, with 13 bases between the two germline ends. The CDR3 length is 13 residues. Germline assignment: CDR1 MDHEN and CDR2 SYDVKM. The CDR3 region is CASTPITGTEAFF. DNA of the CDR3: TGTGCCAGCACGCCCATAACTGGCACTGAAGCTTTCTTT.

The gene calls are TRBV4-3 and TRBJ1-2, with no clear D. CDR1 is LGHNA and CDR2 is YSLEER in the germline V gene. V shed 1 base and J shed 5 bases, with 8 bases lying between them. This CDR3 comprises 13 residues. Written as DNA, the CDR3 is TGCGCCAGCAGCCAAGGCGAGCTTTATGGCTACACCTTC. Protein sequence: CASSQGELYGYTF.

The CDR3 is CASSLGTSGYEQYF. The CDR3 bases are TGCGCCAGCAGCCTCGGGACTAGCGGCTACGAGCAGTACTTC. This chain uses TRBV5-1 with TRBJ2-7, with 11 bases identical to TRBD2. Trimming removed 4 bases from V and 3 bases from J; junction bases left unmatched: 3. CDR3 length: 14 residues. Germline V gene lookup returns CDR1 SGHRS and CDR2 YFSETQ.

The genes are TRBV11-2 and TRBJ2-1; 8 positions agree with TRBD2. J lost 1 base, V lost 1 base, and 0 bases had no gene match. The length of the CDR3 is 15 residues. Germline loops: CDR1 SGHAT, CDR2 FQNNGV. The DNA of the CDR3 is TGTGCCAGCAGCTTAGCGGGAGGGTCCTACAATGAGCAGTTCTTC. Encoded protein: CASSLAGGSYNEQFF.

The chain combines TRBV18 with TRBJ1-2; 8 nucleotides align to TRBD1. Germline lookup yields CDR1 KGHSH and CDR2 LQKENI. With V trimmed by 3 bases and J by 7 bases, 10 bases remained unmatched. The CDR3 loop spans 15 amino acids. The chain's CDR3 is CASSPPSQGAGGYTF. The CDR3 nucleotides read TGTGCCAGCTCACCCCCAAGCCAGGGGGCCGGTGGCTACACCTTC.

This chain links TRBV28 with TRBJ2-7; TRBD2 matches 7 bases. The CDR3 has 13 amino acids. After removal of 3 bases from V and 6 bases from J, the junction contained 5 bases not matched to a gene. Germline-derived CDR1 and CDR2 are MDHEN and SYDVKM. The CDR3 DNA reads as TGTGCCAGCAGTTTGGGCGGGAGCTCCGAGCAGTACTTC. Protein: CASSLGGSSEQYF.

This clone was observed a handful of times. The J gene is TRBJ2-1, the V gene TRBV19; 7 bases map to TRBD2. Germline lookup yields CDR1 LNHDA and CDR2 SQIVND (reference sequence). The CDR3 runs 14 residues. After removal of 1 base from V and 13 bases from J, the junction contained 10 bases not matched to a gene. The CDR3 reads CASSIAHGLEYQFF. CDR3 nucleotide sequence: TGTGCCAGTAGTATAGCTCACGGACTAGAGTACCAGTTCTTC.

J is TRBJ2-1 and V is TRBV19; TRBD2 matches 11 bases. Germline lookup yields CDR1 LNHDA and CDR2 SQIVND (reference sequence). This CDR3 comprises 15 residues. The trim removed 6 bases at V and 7 bases at J, leaving 8 bases unmatched. The CDR3 reads CASRDLAGGRNEQFF. The CDR3 DNA is TGTGCCAGTAGGGATCTAGCGGGAGGCCGGAATGAGCAGTTCTTC.

This clone has only a few counts. V gene TRBV6-6 combines with J gene TRBJ1-4; D gene uncertain. Germline CDR1 reads MNHNY; CDR2 reads SVGAGI (reference sequence). The CDR3 is 14 residues long. With 5 bases removed from V and 4 bases from J, the gap between germline ends came to 11 bases. The CDR3 sequence is CASSAGELNEKLFF. The DNA for the CDR3 is TGTGCCAGCAGTGCGGGAGAACTTAATGAAAAACTGTTTTTT.

The chain uses TRBV4-1 and TRBJ1-6; D is ambiguous. Germline V gene sequence: CDR1 MGHRA, CDR2 YSYEKL. The CDR3 consists of 11 residues. The germline V and J ends were trimmed by 1 base and 19 bases, with 11 bases remaining between them. CDR3 amino acids: CASSQGEGQHF. CDR3 bases: TGCGCCAGCAGCCAAGGGGAGGGTCAACACTTT.

CDR3: CAISEKGVADVTDTQYF. The DNA for the CDR3 is TGTGCCATCAGTGAGAAGGGAGTAGCGGACGTCACAGATACGCAGTATTTT. The chain is built from TRBV10-3 and TRBJ2-3, with D possibly matching TRBD2 (6 bases). CDR1 and CDR2 from the germline V gene are ENHRY and SYGVKD. Trimming removed 2 bases at V and 2 bases at J, with 17 bases between. The CDR3 has 17 residues.

This clone was recorded a few times. This rearrangement joins TRBV6-2 or TRBV6-3 to TRBJ2-7, with D possibly TRBD1 on 5 matching bases. The germline V and J ends were trimmed by 5 bases and 3 bases, with 8 bases remaining between them. The CDR3 has 12 residues. Germline CDR1 MNHEY, CDR2 SVGEGT. This CDR3 is CASSPQGYEQYF. The CDR3 region has the DNA TGTGCCAGCAGTCCCCAGGGCTACGAGCAGTACTTC.

The chain uses TRBV3-1 (or the pseudogene TRBV3-2) and TRBJ2-3; 10 bases fit TRBD2. CDR1 is LGHDT and CDR2 is YNNKEL in the germline V gene (reference sequence). Unmatched junction bases numbered 5, after V lost 1 base and J lost 4 bases. CDR3 length: 16 amino acids. CDR3: CASSQAGAGGPDTQYF. CDR3 nucleotide sequence: TGTGCCAGCAGCCAAGCGGGAGCGGGAGGGCCAGATACGCAGTATTTT.

The V and J genes are TRBV6-1 and TRBJ2-5; 11 bases are shared with TRBD2. The length of the CDR3 is 19 residues. V trimming: 3 bases; J trimming: 2 bases; junction bases outside the gene matches: 14. Germline V gene data show CDR1 as MNHNS and CDR2 as SASEGT. The CDR3 DNA is TGTGCCAGCAGTGACCGACTAGCGGGACCTAACTTACTTCAAGAGACCCAGTACTTC. It is translated as CASSDRLAGPNLLQETQYF.

The chain employs TRBV3-1 (or the pseudogene TRBV3-2) and TRBJ1-4, with D possibly matching TRBD1 (5 bases). Germline CDR1 reads LGHDT; CDR2 reads YNNKEL (reference sequence). This CDR3 region has 17 residues. Trimming removed 0 bases at V and 3 bases at J, with 14 bases between. CDR3 protein: CASSQEGRGLANEKLFF. The CDR3 DNA reads TGTGCCAGCAGCCAAGAGGGGAGGGGATTAGCTAATGAAAAACTGTTTTTT.

The chain uses TRBV7-8 and TRBJ1-4; 10 bases fit TRBD1. The germline CDR1 and CDR2 sequences are SGHVS and FQNEAQ. Germline trimming cut 5 bases from V and 8 bases from J; bases unmatched to any gene: 14. This CDR3 has 17 residues. In DNA form, the CDR3 reads TGTGCCAGCAGCCCAAGACCCTCCGGGACAGGGGACGAAAAACTGTTTTTT. Translating it yields CASSPRPSGTGDEKLFF.